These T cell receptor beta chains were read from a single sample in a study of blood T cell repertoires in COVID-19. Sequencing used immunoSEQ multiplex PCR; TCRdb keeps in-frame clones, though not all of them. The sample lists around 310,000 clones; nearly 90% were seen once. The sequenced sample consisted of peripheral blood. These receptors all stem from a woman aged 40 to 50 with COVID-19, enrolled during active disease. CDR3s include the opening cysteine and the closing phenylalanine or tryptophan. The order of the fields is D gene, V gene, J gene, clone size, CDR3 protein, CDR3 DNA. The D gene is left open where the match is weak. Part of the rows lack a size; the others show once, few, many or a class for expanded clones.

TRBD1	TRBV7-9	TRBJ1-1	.	CASIDGQGFVGRTEAFF	TGTGCCAGCATCGACGGACAGGGGTTTGTGGGACGTACTGAAGCTTTCTTT
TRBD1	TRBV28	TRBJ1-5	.	CASSSTPGTGNQPQHF	TGTGCCAGCAGTTCTACTCCGGGGACAGGCAATCAGCCCCAGCATTTT
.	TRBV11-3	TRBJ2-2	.	CASSPTGQGGTGELFF	TGTGCCAGCAGCCCAACGGGGCAGGGGGGCACCGGGGAGCTGTTTTTT
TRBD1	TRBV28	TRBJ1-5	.	CASSLLQGTGHF	TGTGCCAGCAGTTTATTACAGGGGACCGGGCATTTT
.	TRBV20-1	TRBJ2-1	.	CSGSRYNEQFF	TGCAGTGGAAGTAGATACAATGAGCAGTTCTTC
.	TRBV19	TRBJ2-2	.	CASSKEGPQNTGELFF	TGTGCCAGTAGTAAAGAGGGGCCCCAGAACACCGGGGAGCTGTTTTTT
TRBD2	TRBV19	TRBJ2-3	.	CASSMTLAGGPTDTQYF	TGTGCCAGTAGTATGACACTAGCGGGAGGACCCACAGATACGCAGTATTTT
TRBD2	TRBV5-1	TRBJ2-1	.	CASRMASGYNEQFF	TGCGCCAGCCGCATGGCTAGCGGTTACAATGAGCAGTTCTTC
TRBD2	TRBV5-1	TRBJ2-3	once	CASSLAPGGSTDTQYF	TGCGCCAGCAGCTTGGCCCCGGGAGGGTCTACAGATACGCAGTATTTT
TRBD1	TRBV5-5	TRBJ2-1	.	CASSQLTGSYNEQFF	TGTGCCAGCAGCCAACTGACAGGGAGCTACAATGAGCAGTTCTTC
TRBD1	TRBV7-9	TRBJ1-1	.	CASSSGAGGFHTEAFF	TGTGCCAGCAGCTCCGGGGCAGGGGGCTTTCACACTGAAGCTTTCTTT
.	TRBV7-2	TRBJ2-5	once	CASSRGETQYF	TGTGCCAGTTCGCGAGGGGAGACCCAGTACTTC
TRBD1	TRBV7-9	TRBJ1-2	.	CASSSPDRVHYGYTF	TGTGCCAGCAGCTCCCCAGACAGGGTGCACTATGGCTACACCTTC
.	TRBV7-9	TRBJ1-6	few	CASSRKENSPLHF	TGTGCCAGCAGCAGAAAGGAGAATTCACCCCTCCACTTT
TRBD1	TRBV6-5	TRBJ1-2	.	CASTKGTGYGYTF	TGTGCCAGCACTAAAGGGACAGGCTATGGCTACACCTTC
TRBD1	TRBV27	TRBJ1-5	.	CASSLIGDRGLNQPQHF	TGTGCCAGCAGTTTAATTGGTGACAGGGGGCTCAATCAGCCCCAGCATTTT
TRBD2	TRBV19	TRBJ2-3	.	CASSMGAGRDTQYF	TGTGCCAGTAGTATGGGAGCGGGGAGAGATACGCAGTATTTT
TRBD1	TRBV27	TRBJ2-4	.	CASSLRVETGLAKNIQYF	TGTGCCAGCAGTTTAAGGGTGGAGACAGGGCTAGCCAAAAACATTCAGTACTTC
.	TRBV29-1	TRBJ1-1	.	CSVDIPRNTEAFF	TGCAGCGTTGATATACCGAGGAACACTGAAGCTTTCTTT
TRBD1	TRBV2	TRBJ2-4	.	CASSGQGEDHQYF	TGTGCCAGCAGCGGACAGGGTGAGGATCATCAGTACTTC
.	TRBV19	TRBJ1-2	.	CASSIGRGAPSNYGYTF	TGTGCCAGTAGTATAGGGCGGGGAGCCCCCTCTAACTATGGCTACACCTTC
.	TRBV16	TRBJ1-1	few	CASSQSPGSGRLGGAFF	TGTGCCAGCAGCCAATCCCCCGGGTCAGGCCGGCTGGGGGGAGCTTTCTTT
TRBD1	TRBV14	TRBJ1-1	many	CASSLTDRPEGEAFF	TGTGCCAGCAGCCTTACGGACAGGCCGGAAGGTGAAGCTTTCTTT
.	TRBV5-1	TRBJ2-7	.	CASSFPNSYEQYF	TGCGCCAGCAGCTTCCCCAACTCCTACGAGCAGTACTTC
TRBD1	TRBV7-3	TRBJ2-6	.	CASSLTGGRSGANVLTF	TGTGCCAGCAGCTTGACAGGGGGAAGGTCTGGGGCCAACGTCCTGACTTTC
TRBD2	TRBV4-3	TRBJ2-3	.	CASSQDFRGRTTDTQYF	TGCGCCAGCAGCCAAGATTTTCGCGGGAGAACCACAGATACGCAGTATTTT
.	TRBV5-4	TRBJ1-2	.	CASSLNRIYGYTF	TGTGCCAGCAGCTTGAACAGAATCTATGGCTACACCTTC
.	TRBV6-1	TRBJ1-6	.	CASSDRRGNSPLHF	TGTGCCAGCAGTGACCGCAGGGGAAATTCACCCCTCCACTTT
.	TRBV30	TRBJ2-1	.	CAWSRISRNSYNEQFF	TGTGCCTGGAGTCGCATCTCGCGGAACTCCTACAATGAGCAGTTCTTC
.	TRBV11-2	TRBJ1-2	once	CASSSWTGYYGYTF	TGTGCCAGCAGCTCGTGGACGGGGTACTATGGCTACACCTTC
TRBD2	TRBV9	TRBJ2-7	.	CASSGQRGVYEQYF	TGTGCCAGCAGCGGACAGCGGGGGGTCTACGAGCAGTACTTC
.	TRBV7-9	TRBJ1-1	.	CASSLSTGNTEAFF	TGTGCCAGCAGCCTTTCGACGGGGAACACTGAAGCTTTCTTT
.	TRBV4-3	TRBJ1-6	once	CASSQDLQGSSYNSPLHF	TGCGCCAGCAGCCAAGATTTGCAGGGGAGCTCCTATAATTCACCCCTCCACTTT
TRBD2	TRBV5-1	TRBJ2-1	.	CASSLELAGGPGEQFF	TGCGCCAGCAGCTTGGAACTAGCGGGAGGGCCGGGTGAGCAGTTCTTC
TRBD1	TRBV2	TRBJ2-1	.	CASSLKVRGRSSYNEQFF	TGTGCCAGCTCTCTTAAGGTCAGGGGGCGAAGCTCCTACAATGAGCAGTTCTTC
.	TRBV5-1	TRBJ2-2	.	CASMPSLAGVTGELFF	TGCGCCAGCATGCCGTCGTTGGCAGGGGTGACCGGGGAGCTGTTTTTT
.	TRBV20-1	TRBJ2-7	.	CSAWSRFEQYF	TGCAGTGCATGGTCGCGCTTCGAGCAGTACTTC
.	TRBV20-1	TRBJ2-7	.	CSASAPQGTSYEQYF	TGCAGTGCTAGTGCCCCCCAGGGAACGTCCTACGAGCAGTACTTC
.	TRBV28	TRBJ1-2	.	CASSGGSYGYTF	TGTGCCAGCAGTGGTGGCAGCTATGGCTACACCTTC
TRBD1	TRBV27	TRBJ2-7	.	CASSLDQGALGQYF	TGTGCCAGCAGTTTAGACCAGGGGGCACTAGGGCAGTACTTC
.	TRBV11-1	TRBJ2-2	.	CASSLGRRANTGELFF	TGTGCCAGCAGCTTAGGGCGGCGAGCGAACACCGGGGAGCTGTTTTTT
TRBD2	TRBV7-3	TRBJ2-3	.	CASSTAAGGTDTQYF	TGTGCCAGCAGCACAGCAGCGGGAGGCACAGATACGCAGTATTTT
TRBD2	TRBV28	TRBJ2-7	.	CASTLGGDYEQYF	TGTGCCAGCACCTTGGGGGGGGACTACGAGCAGTACTTC
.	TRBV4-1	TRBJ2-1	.	CASSPPPQTESYNEQFF	TGCGCCAGCAGCCCTCCGCCCCAAACGGAGTCCTACAATGAGCAGTTCTTC
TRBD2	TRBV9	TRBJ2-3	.	CASSASGTSGGGITDTQYF	TGTGCCAGCAGCGCCTCCGGGACTAGCGGGGGGGGAATCACAGATACGCAGTATTTT
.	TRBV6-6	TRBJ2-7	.	CASAWSVGTYEQYF	TGTGCCAGCGCCTGGAGCGTCGGAACCTACGAGCAGTACTTC
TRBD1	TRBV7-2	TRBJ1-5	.	CASSLGQGQPQHF	TGTGCCAGCAGCTTAGGACAGGGCCAGCCCCAGCATTTT
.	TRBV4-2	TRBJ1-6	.	CASSGDNRSPLHF	TGTGCCAGCAGCGGGGACAATCGTTCACCCCTCCACTTT
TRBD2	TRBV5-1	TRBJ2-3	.	CASSRTSGSADTQYF	TGCGCCAGCAGCCGGACTAGCGGGAGCGCAGATACGCAGTATTTT
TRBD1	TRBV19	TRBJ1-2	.	CATRQGPGDYGYTF	TGTGCCACCCGACAGGGGCCCGGCGACTATGGCTACACCTTC
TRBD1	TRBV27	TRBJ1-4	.	CASSPGTGGGEEKLFF	TGTGCCAGCAGTCCAGGGACAGGGGGAGGAGAGGAAAAACTGTTTTTT
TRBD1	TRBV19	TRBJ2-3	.	CASSTRTGNTDTQYF	TGTGCCAGTAGTACTCGGACAGGGAACACAGATACGCAGTATTTT
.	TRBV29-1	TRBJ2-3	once	CSVEDLPDTQYF	TGCAGCGTTGAAGATCTTCCCGATACGCAGTATTTT
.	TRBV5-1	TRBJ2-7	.	CASSLRWGNEQYF	TGCGCCAGCAGCTTGCGGTGGGGCAACGAGCAGTACTTC
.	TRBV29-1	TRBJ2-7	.	CSVKRDTQSYEQYF	TGCAGCGTTAAAAGAGACACCCAAAGCTACGAGCAGTACTTC
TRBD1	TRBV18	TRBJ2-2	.	CASSSAGQGTGELFF	TGTGCCAGCTCATCGGCGGGACAGGGGACCGGGGAGCTGTTTTTT
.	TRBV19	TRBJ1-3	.	CASSSGTRTAGNTIYF	TGTGCCAGCAGCTCGGGGACACGGACAGCCGGAAACACCATATATTTT
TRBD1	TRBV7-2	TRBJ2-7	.	CASSLRTGDEQYF	TGTGCCAGCAGCTTAAGGACAGGGGACGAGCAGTACTTC